This T cell receptor (beta chain) was retrieved from a study of T-cell reconstitution after alpha-beta-depleted transplantation in children. At least ten counts were recorded for this clonotype. Preparation of the TCRbeta library used unique molecular identifiers. TCRdb ran MiXCR on the PCR reads and lists one entry per CDR3 protein. There are around 400,000 distinct CDR3 sequences in the sample; roughly 22% occur only once, and around 4% lies in the top ten. Germline loops: CDR1 SQVTM, CDR2 ANQGSEA. The CDR3 is made up of 11 amino acids. Trimming at V came to 6 bases and at J to 6 bases, leaving 4 bases not matched to a gene.

This specimen consisted of PBMCs from the stem cell graft donor, obtained from the stem cell graft. The gene calls are TRBV29-1 and TRBJ2-7, with 8 bases lining up with TRBD1. The TCR comes from a human donor who donated a stem cell graft to a child with acute myeloid leukemia. DNA for the CDR3: TGCAGCGTACGGACAGGGCCCGAGCAGTACTTC. The encoded protein is CSVRTGPEQYF.